The TCR beta chain under discussion was sequenced for a study of cytomegalovirus exposure and HLA in healthy donors. The V gene's germline CDR1 is LNHDA and CDR2 SQIVND (reference sequence). CDR3 length equals 15 residues. With 7 bases clipped from V and 6 bases from J, the junction kept 9 bases outside the gene matches. With respect to this clone: Its specificity is unknown.

Whole-study results and caveats: Association of a missense DCLRE1C variant with TCR beta V- and J-gene trimming was reported in a later analysis. The productive fraction for most TCR beta V segments was about 90% or about 30% in an earlier analysis.

Primers: 60 Vbeta forward and 13 Jbeta reverse. Clones were read by immunoSEQ multiplex PCR, and TCRdb kept only the in-frame ones, dropping some. Of about 110,000 clones listed, about three quarters are singletons. Healthy bone marrow donors formed the donor group. The chain employs TRBV19 and TRBJ2-1; 10 bases map to TRBD1. This clonotype was sampled from a woman aged 55-75 years in good health and CMV-seropositive. The sample comprised PBMCs. The CDR3 DNA is TGTGCCAGTACCTACCGGGACAGGGGTACCAATGAGCAGTTCTTC. It encodes CASTYRDRGTNEQFF.